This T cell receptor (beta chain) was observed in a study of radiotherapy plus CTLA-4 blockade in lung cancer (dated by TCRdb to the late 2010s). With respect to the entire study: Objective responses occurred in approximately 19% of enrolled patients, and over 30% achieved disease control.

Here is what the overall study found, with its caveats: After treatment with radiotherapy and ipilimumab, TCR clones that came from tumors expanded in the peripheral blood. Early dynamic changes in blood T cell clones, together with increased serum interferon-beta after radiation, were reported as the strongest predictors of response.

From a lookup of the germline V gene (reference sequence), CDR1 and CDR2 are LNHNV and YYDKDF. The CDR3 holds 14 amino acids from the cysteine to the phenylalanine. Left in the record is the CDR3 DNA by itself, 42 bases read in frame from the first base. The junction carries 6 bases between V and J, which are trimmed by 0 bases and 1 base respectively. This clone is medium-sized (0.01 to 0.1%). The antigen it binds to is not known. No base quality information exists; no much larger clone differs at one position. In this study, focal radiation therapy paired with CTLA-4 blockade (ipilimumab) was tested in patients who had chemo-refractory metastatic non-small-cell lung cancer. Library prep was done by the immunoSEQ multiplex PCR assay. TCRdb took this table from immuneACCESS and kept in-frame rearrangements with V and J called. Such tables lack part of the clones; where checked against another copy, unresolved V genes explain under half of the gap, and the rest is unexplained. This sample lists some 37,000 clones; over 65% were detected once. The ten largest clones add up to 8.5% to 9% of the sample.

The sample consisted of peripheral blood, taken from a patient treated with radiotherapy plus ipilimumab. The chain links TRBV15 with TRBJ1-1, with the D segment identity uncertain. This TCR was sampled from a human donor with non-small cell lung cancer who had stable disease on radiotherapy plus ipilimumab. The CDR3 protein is CATSRDPANTEAFF. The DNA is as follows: TGTGCCACCAGCAGAGATCCCGCGAACACTGAAGCTTTCTTT. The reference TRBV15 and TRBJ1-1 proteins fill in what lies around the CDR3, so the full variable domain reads DAMVIQNPRYQVTQFGKPVTLSCSQTLNHNVMYWYQQKSSQAPKLLFHYYDKDFNNEADTPDNFQSRRPNTSFCFLDIRSPGLGDTAMYLCATSRDPANTEAFFGQGTRLTVV.